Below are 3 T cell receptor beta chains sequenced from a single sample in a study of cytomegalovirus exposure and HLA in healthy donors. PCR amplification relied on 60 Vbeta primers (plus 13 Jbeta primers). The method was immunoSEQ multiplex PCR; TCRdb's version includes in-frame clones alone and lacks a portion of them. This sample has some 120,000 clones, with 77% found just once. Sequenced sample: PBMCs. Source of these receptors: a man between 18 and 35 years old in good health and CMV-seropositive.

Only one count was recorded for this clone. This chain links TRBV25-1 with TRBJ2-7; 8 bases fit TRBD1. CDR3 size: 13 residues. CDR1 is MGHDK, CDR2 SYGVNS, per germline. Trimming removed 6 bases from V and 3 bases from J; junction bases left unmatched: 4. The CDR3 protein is CASRRTGGYEQYF. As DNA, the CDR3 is TGTGCCAGCAGAAGAACAGGGGGCTACGAGCAGTACTTC.

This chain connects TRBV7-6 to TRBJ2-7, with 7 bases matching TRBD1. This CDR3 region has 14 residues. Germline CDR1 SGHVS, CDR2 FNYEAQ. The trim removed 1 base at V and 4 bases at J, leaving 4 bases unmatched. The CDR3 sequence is CASSLGGGGYEQYF. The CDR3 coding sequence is TGTGCCAGCAGCTTAGGAGGGGGCGGGTACGAGCAGTACTTC.

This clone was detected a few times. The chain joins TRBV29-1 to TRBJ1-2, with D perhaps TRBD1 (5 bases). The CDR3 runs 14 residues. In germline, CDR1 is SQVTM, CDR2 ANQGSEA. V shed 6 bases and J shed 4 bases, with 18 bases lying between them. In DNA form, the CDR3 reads TGCAGCGTAGAACGTATTGACAGCTCCTATGGCTACACCTTC. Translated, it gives CSVERIDSSYGYTF.